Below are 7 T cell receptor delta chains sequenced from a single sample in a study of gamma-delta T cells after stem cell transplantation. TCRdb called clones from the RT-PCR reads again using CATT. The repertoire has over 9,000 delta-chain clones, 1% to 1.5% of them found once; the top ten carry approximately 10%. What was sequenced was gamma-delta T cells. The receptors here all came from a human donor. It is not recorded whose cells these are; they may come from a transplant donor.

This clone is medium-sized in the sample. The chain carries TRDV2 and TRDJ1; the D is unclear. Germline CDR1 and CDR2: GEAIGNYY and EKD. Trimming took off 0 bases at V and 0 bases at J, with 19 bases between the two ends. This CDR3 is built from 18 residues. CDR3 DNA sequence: TGTGCCTGTGACACCCTTTCAGCCGACGCCCAGTACACCGATAAACTCATCTTT. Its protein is CACDTLSADAQYTDKLIF.

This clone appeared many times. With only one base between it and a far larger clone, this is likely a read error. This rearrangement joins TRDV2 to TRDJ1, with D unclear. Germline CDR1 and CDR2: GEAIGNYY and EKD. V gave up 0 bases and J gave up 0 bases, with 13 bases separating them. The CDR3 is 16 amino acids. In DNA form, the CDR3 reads TGTGCCTGTGACACCGTGAGTGGCGCGTACACCGATAAACTCATCTTT. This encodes CACDTVSGAYTDKLIF.

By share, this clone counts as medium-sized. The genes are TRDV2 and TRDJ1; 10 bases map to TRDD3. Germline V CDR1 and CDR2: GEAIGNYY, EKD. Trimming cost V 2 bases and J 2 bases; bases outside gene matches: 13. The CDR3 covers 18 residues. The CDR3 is CACDNVRGIRALTDKLIF. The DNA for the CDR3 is TGTGCCTGTGACAATGTCCGGGGGATACGCGCTCTAACCGATAAACTCATCTTT.

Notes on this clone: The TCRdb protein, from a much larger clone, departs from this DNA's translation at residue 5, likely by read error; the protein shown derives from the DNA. CDR3 sequence (DNA): TGTGCCTGTGACACGCTGGGGACCCAACACACCGATAAACTCATCTTT. Its protein is CACDTLGTQHTDKLIF. The rearrangement joins TRDV2 to TRDJ1, with TRDD3 as a possible D gene (6 bases). The germline V gene has CDR1 GEAIGNYY and CDR2 EKD. The CDR3 is 16 residues long. V was trimmed by 1 base and J by 0 bases, leaving 14 bases between them.

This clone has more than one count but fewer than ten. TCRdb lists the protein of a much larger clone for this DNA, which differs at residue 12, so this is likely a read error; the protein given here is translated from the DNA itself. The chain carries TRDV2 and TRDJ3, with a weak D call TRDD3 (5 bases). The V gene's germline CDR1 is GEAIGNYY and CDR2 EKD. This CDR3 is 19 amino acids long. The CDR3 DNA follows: TGTGCCTGTGACACGATACAGTCCGCCTCCTCCCGGGACACCCGACAGATGTTTTTC. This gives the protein CACDTIQSASSRDTRQMFF.

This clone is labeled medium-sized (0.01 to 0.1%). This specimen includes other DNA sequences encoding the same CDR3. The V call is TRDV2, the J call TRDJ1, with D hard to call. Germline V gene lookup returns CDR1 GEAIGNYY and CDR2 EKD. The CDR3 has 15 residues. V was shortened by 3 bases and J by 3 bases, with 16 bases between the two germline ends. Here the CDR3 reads CACDPLSYTPDKLIF. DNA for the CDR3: TGTGCCTGTGACCCCTTGAGCTACACCCCCGATAAACTCATCTTT.

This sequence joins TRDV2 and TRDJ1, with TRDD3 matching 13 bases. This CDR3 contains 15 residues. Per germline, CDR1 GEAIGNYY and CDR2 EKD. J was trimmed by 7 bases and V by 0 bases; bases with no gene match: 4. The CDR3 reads CACDTLLGDTRKLIF. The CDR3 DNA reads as TGTGCCTGTGACACCCTACTGGGGGATACGCGTAAACTCATCTTT.